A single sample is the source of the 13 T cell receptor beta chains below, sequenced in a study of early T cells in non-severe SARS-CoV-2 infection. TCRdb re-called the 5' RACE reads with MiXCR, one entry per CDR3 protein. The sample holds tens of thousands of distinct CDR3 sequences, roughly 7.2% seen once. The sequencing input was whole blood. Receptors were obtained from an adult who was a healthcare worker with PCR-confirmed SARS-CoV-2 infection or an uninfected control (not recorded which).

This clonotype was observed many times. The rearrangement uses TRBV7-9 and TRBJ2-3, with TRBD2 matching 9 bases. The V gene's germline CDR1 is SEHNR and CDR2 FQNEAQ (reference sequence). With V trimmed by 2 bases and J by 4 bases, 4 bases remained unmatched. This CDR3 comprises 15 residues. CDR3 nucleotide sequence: TGTGCCAGCAGCTTATCAGCGGGAGGACCAGATACGCAGTATTTT. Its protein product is CASSLSAGGPDTQYF.

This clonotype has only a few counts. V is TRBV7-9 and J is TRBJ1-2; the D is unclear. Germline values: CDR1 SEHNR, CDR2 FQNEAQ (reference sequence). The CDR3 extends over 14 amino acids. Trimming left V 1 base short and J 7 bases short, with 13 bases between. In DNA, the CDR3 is TGTGCCAGCAGCTTAGTTCCAGGCTTCCTTGGCTACACCTTC. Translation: CASSLVPGFLGYTF. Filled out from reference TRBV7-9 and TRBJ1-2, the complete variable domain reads DTGVSQNPRHKITKRGQNVTFRCDPISEHNRLYWYRQTLGQGPEFLTYFQNEAQLEKSRLLSDRFSAERPKGSFSTLEIQRTEQGDSAMYLCASSLVPGFLGYTFGSGTRLTVV.

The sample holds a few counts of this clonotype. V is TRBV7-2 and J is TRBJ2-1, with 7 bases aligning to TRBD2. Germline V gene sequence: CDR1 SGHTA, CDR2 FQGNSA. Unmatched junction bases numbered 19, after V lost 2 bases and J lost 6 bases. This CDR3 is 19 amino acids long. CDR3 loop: CASSLLRDYQPLPPNEQFF. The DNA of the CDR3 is TGTGCCAGCAGCTTACTCCGGGACTATCAACCCCTCCCCCCCAATGAGCAGTTCTTC.

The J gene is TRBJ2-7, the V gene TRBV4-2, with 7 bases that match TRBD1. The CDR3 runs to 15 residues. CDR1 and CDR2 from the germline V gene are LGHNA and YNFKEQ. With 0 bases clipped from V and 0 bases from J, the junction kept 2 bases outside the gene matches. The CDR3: CASSQERDSSYEQYF. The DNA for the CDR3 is TGTGCCAGCAGCCAAGAACGGGACAGCTCCTACGAGCAGTACTTC.

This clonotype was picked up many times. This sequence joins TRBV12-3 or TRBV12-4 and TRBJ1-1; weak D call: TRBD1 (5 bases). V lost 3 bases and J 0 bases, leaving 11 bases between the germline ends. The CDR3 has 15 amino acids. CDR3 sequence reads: CASSFQGSMNTEAFF. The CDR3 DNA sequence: TGTGCCAGCAGTTTTCAGGGAAGTATGAACACTGAAGCTTTCTTT.

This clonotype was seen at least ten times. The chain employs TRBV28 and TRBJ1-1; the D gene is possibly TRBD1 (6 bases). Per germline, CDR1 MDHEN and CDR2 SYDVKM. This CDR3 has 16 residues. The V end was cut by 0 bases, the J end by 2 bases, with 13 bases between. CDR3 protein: CASSLWGTRRNTEAFF. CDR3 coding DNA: TGTGCCAGCAGTTTATGGGGGACACGACGTAACACTGAAGCTTTCTTT.

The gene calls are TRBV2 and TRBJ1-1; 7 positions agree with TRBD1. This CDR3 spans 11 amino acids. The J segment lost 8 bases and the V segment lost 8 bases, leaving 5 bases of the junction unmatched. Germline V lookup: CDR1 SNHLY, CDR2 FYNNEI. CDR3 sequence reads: CASARGAEAFF. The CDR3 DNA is TGTGCCAGCGCCAGGGGGGCGGAAGCTTTCTTT. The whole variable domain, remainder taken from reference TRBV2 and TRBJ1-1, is EPEVTQTPSHQVTQMGQEVILRCVPISNHLYFYWYRQILGQKVEFLVSFYNNEISEKSEIFDDQFSVERPDGSNFTLKIRSTKLEDSAMYFCASARGAEAFFGQGTRLTVV.

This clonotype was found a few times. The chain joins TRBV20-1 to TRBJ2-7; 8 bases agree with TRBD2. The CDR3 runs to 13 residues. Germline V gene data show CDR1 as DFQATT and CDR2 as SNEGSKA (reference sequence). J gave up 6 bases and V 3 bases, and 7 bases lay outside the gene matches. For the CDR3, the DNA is TGCAGTGCTAGTATAGCGGGATTAAGCGAGCAGTACTTC. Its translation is CSASIAGLSEQYF.

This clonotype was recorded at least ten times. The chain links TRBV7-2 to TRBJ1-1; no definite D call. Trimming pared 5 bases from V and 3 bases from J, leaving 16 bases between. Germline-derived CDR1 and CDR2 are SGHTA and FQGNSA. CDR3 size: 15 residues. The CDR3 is CASSPSNRWDTEAFF. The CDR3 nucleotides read TGTGCCAGCAGCCCCTCTAATCGATGGGACACTGAAGCTTTCTTT.

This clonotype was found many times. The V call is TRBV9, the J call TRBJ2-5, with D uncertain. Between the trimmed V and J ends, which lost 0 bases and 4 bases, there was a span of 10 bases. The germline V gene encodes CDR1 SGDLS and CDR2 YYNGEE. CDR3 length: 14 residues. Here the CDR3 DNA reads TGTGCCAGCAGCGTAGATGTAGGGATAGAGACCCAGTACTTC. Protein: CASSVDVGIETQYF.

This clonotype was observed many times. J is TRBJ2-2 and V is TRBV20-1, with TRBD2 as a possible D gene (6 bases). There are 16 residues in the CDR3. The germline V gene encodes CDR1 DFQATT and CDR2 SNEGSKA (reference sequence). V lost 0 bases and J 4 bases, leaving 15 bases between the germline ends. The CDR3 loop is CSARDLWREGTGELFF. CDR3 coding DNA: TGCAGTGCTAGAGATCTGTGGCGGGAAGGCACCGGGGAGCTGTTTTTT.

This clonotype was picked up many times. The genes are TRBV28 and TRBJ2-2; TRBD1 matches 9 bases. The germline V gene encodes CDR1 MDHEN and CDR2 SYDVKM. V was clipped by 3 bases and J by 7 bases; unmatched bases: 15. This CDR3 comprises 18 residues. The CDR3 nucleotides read TGTGCCAGCAGTTTTTTCGATTTCTCACAGGGGGCGCACGGGGAGCTGTTTTTT. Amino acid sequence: CASSFFDFSQGAHGELFF.

CDR3 in amino acids: CSARDWEWGLTGELFF. The DNA of the CDR3 is TGCAGTGCTAGAGATTGGGAGTGGGGGCTCACCGGGGAGCTGTTTTTT. V and J are TRBV20-1 and TRBJ2-2, with D possibly matching TRBD1 (6 bases). CDR1 and CDR2 (germline): DFQATT, SNEGSKA (reference sequence). This CDR3 has 16 residues. V was shortened by 0 bases and J by 4 bases, with 15 bases between the two germline ends.